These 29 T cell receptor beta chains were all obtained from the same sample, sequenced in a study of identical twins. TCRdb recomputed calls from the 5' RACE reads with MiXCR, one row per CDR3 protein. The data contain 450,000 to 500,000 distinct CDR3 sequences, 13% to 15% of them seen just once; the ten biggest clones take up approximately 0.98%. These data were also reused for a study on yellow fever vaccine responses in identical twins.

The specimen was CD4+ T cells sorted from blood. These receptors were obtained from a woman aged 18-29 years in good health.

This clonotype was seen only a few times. CDR3 nucleotides: TGTGCCAGCAGCCCTGGGCGGGTAGACACAGATACGCAGTATTTT. Residues: CASSPGRVDTDTQYF. The genes are TRBV3-1 and TRBJ2-3; the D gene is possibly TRBD2 (5 bases). The germline V gene encodes CDR1 LGHDT and CDR2 YNNKEL (reference sequence). The CDR3 has 15 amino acids. The V gene lost 4 bases and the J gene lost 2 bases, with 13 bases spanning the gap.

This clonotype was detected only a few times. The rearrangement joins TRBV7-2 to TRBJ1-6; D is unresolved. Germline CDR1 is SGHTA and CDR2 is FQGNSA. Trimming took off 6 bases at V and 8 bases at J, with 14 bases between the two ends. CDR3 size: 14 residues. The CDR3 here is CASRLSTGDSPLHF. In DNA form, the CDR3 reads TGTGCCAGCAGACTATCAACGGGAGATTCACCCCTCCACTTT. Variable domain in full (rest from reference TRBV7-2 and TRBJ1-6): GAGVSQSPSNKVTEKGKDVELRCDPISGHTALYWYRQSLGQGLEFLIYFQGNSAPDKSGLPSDRFSAERTGGSVSTLTIQRTQQEDSAVYLCASRLSTGDSPLHFGNGTRLTVT.

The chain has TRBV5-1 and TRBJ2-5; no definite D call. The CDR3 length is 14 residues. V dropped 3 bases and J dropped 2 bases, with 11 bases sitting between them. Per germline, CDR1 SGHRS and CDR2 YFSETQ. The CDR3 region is CASSSMNPQETQYF. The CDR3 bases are TGCGCCAGCAGCTCCATGAACCCTCAAGAGACCCAGTACTTC.

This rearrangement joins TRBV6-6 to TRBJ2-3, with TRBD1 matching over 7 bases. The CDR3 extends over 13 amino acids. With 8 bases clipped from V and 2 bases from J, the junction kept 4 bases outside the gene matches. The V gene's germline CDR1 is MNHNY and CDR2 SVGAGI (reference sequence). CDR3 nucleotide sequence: TGTGCCAGCCGGGACAGCTACACAGATACGCAGTATTTT. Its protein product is CASRDSYTDTQYF.

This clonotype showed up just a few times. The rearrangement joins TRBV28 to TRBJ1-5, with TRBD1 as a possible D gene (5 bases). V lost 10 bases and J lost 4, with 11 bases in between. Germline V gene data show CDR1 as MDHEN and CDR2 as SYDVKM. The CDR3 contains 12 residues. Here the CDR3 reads CATRSGNQPQHF. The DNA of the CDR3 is TGTGCCACCCGATCAGGGAATCAGCCCCAGCATTTT.

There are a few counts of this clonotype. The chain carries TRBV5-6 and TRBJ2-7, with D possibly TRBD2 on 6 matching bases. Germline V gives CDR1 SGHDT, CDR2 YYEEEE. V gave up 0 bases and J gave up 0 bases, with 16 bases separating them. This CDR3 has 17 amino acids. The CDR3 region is CASSLVRENAYSYEQYF. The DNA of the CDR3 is TGTGCCAGCAGCTTGGTTCGGGAGAACGCTTACTCCTACGAGCAGTACTTC.

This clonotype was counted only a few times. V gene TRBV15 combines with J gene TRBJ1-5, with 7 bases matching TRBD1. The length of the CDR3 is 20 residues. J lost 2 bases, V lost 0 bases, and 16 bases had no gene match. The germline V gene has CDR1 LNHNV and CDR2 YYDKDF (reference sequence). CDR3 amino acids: CATSRDRVTGRGWGNQPQHF. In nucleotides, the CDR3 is TGTGCCACCAGCAGAGATAGGGTGACAGGGAGAGGTTGGGGCAATCAGCCCCAGCATTTT. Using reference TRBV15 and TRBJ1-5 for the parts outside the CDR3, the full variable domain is DAMVIQNPRYQVTQFGKPVTLSCSQTLNHNVMYWYQQKSSQAPKLLFHYYDKDFNNEADTPDNFQSRRPNTSFCFLDIRSPGLGDTAMYLCATSRDRVTGRGWGNQPQHFGDGTRLSIL.

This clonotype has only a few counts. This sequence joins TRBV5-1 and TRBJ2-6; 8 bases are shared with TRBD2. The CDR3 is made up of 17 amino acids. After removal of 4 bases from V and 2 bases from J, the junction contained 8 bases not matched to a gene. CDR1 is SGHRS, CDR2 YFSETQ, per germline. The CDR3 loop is CASSPLAGGTGANVLTF. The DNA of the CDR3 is TGCGCCAGCAGCCCCCTTGCGGGGGGCACTGGGGCCAACGTCCTGACTTTC.

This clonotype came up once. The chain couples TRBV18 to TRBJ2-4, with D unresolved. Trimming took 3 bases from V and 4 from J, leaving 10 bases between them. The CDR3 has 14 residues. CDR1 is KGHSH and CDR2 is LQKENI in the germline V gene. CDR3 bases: TGTGCCAGCTCACCGGCTGTGAAGAAAAACATTCAGTACTTC. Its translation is CASSPAVKKNIQYF.

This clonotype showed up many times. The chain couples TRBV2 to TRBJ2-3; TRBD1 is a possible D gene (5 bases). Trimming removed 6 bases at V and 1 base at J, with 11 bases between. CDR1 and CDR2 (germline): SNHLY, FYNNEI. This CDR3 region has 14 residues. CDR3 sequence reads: CASRPRGGTDTQYF. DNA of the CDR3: TGTGCCAGCAGACCTAGGGGTGGCACAGATACGCAGTATTTT.

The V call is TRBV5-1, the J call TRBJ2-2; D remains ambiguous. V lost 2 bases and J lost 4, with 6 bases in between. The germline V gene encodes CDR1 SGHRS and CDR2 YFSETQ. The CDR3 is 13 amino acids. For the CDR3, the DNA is TGCGCCAGCAGCTTTTTCCGCACCGGGGAGCTGTTTTTT. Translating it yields CASSFFRTGELFF.

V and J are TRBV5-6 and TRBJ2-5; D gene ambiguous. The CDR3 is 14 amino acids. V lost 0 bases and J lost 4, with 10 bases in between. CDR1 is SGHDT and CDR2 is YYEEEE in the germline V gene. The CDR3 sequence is CASSLAKVVETQYF. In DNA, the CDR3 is TGTGCCAGCAGCTTGGCCAAGGTCGTAGAGACCCAGTACTTC.

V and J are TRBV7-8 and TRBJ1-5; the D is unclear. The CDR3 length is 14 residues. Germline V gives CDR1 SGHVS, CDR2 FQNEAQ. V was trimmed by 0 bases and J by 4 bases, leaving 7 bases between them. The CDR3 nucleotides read TGTGCCAGCAGCTTAGCAGTTGTAAATCAGCCCCAGCATTTT. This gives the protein CASSLAVVNQPQHF.

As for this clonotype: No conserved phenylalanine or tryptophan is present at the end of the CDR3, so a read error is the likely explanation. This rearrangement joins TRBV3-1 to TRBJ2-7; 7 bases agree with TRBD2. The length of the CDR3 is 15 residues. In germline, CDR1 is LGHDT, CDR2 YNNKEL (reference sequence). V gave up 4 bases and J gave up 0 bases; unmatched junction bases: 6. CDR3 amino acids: CASSPAGTRSYEQYY. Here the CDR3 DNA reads TGTGCCAGCAGCCCAGCGGGGACCCGCTCCTACGAGCAGTACTAC.

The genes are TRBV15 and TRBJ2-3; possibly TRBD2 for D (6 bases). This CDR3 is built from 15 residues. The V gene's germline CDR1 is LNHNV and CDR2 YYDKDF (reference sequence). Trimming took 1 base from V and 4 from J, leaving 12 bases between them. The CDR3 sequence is CATSRGGVGADTQYF. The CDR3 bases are TGTGCCACCAGCAGAGGGGGGGTTGGGGCAGATACGCAGTATTTT.

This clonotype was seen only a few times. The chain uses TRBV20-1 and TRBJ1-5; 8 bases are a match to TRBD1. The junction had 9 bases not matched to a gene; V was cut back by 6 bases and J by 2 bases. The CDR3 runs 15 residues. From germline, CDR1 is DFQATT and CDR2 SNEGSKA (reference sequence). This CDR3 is CSAMTGVGGNQPQHF. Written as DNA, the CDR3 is TGCAGTGCCATGACAGGGGTTGGGGGCAATCAGCCCCAGCATTTT.

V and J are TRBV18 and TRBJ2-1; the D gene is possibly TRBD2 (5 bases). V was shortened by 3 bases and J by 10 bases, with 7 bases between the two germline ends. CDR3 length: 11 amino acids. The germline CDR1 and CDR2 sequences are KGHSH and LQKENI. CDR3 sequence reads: CASSPTGEQFF. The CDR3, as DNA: TGTGCCAGCTCACCGACGGGGGAGCAGTTCTTC.

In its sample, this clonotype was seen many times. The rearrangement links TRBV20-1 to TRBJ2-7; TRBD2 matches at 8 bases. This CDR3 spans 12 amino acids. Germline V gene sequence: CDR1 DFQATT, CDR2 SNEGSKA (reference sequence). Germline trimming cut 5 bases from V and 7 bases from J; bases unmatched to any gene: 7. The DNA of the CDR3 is TGCAGTGCTCCGGGGGGGCCGGGTGAGCAGTACTTC. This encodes CSAPGGPGEQYF.

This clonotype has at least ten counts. CDR3 sequence: CASSQGQGSTYEQYF. The CDR3 DNA sequence: TGCGCCAGCAGCCAAGGACAGGGGTCGACCTACGAGCAGTACTTC. The chain combines TRBV4-3 with TRBJ2-7; 8 nucleotides match TRBD1. Germline V gene sequence: CDR1 LGHNA, CDR2 YSLEER. This CDR3 has 15 residues. Unmatched junction bases numbered 4, after V lost 1 base and J lost 2 bases.

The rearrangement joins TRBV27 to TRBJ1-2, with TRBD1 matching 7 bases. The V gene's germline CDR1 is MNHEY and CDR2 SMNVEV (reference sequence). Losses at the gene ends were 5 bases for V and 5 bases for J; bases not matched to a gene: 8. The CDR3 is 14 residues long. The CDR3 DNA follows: TGTGCCAGCAGTAAAGGGACAGCTCAATATGGCTACACCTTC. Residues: CASSKGTAQYGYTF.

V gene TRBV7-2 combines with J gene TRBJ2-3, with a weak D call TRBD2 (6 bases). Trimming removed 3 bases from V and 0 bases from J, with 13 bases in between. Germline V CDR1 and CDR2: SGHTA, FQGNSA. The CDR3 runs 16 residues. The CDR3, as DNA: TGTGCCAGCAGCTTCGCGGCCGGGGGTAGCACAGATACGCAGTATTTT. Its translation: CASSFAAGGSTDTQYF.

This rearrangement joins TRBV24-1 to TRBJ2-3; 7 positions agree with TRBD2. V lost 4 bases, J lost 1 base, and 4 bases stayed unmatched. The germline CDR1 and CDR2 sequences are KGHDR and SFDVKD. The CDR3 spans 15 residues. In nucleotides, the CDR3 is TGTGCCACCAGTGACCCAACTAGCGGCACAGATACGCAGTATTTT. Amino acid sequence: CATSDPTSGTDTQYF.

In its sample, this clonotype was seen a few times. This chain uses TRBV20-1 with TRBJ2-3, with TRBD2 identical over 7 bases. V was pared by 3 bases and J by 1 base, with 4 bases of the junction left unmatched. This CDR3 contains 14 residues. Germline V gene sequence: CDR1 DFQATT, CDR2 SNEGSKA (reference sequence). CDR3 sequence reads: CSASEREGTDTQYF. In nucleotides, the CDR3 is TGCAGTGCTAGTGAGCGGGAAGGCACAGATACGCAGTATTTT.

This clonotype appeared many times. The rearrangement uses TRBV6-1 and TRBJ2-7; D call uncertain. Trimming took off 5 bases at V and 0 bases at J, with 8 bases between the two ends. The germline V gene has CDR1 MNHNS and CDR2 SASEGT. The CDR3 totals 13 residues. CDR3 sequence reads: CASSRGLSYEQYF. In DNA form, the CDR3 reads TGTGCCAGCAGTCGAGGCCTCTCCTACGAGCAGTACTTC.

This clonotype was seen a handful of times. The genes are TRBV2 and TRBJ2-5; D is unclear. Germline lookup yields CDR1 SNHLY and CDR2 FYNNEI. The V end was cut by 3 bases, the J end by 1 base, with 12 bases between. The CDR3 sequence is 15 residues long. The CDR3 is CASSELRTAQETQYF. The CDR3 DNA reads TGTGCCAGCAGTGAGCTGCGAACTGCCCAAGAGACCCAGTACTTC. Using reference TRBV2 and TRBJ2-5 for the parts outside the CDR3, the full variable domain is EPEVTQTPSHQVTQMGQEVILRCVPISNHLYFYWYRQILGQKVEFLVSFYNNEISEKSEIFDDQFSVERPDGSNFTLKIRSTKLEDSAMYFCASSELRTAQETQYFGPGTRLLVL.

CDR3 protein: CAMRMGLAGVQETQYF. The CDR3 DNA follows: TGTGCCATGAGGATGGGACTAGCGGGAGTCCAAGAGACCCAGTACTTC. The J gene is TRBJ2-5, the V gene TRBV10-3, with 14 bases aligning to TRBD2. The CDR3 runs 16 residues. Trimming took 9 bases from V and 1 from J; bases not matched to a gene: 7. Germline V gives CDR1 ENHRY, CDR2 SYGVKD.

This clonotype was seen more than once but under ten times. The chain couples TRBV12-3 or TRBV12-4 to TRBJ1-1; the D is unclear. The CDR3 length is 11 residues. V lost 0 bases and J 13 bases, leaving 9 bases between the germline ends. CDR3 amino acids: CASSLAPVLFF. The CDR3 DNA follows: TGTGCCAGCAGTTTAGCGCCCGTTCTTTTCTTT.

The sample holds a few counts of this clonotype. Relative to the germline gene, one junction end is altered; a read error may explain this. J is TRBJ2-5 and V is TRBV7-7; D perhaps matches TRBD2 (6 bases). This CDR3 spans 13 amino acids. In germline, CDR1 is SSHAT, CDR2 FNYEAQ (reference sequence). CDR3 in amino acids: CASSLGDGGTQYF. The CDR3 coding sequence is TGTGCTAGCAGCCTCGGGGACGGGGGGACCCAGTACTTC.

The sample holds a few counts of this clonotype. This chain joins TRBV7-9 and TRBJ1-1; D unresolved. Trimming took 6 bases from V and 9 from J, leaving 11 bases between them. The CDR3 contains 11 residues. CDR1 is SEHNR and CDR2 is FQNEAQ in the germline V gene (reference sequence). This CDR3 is CASREGRQAFF. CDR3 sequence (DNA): TGTGCCAGCAGAGAAGGACGTCAAGCTTTCTTT.